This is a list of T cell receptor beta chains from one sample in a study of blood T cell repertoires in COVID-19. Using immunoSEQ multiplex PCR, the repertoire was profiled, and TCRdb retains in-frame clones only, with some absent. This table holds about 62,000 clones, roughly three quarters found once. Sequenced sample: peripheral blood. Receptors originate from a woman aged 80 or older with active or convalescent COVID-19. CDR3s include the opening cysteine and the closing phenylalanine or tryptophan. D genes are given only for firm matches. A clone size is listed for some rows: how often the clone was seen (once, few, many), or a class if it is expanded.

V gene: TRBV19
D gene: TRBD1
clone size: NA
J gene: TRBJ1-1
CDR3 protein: CASSDRVFGEAFF
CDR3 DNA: TGTGCCAGTAGTGACAGGGTATTCGGAGAGGCTTTCTTT

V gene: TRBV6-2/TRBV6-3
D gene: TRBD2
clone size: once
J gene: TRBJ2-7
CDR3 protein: CASSYPPLRGGSSYEQYF
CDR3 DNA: TGTGCCAGCAGTTACCCACCCCTTCGCGGGGGGAGCTCCTACGAGCAGTACTTC

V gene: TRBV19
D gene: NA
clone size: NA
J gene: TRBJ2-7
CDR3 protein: CASSMTPYEQYF
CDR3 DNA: TGTGCCAGTAGTATGACACCCTACGAGCAGTACTTC

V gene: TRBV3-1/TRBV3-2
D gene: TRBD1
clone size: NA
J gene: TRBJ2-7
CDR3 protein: CASSQGYRGYEQYF
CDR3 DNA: TGTGCCAGCAGCCAGGGATACAGGGGCTACGAGCAGTACTTC

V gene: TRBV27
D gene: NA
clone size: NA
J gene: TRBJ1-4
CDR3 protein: CASSFGNREGEKLFF
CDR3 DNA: TGTGCCAGCAGTTTCGGGAACAGGGAGGGTGAAAAACTGTTTTTT

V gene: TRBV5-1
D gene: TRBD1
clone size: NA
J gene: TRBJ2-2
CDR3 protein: CASSSGQGVSNTGELFF
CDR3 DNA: TGCGCCAGCAGCTCTGGACAGGGGGTTTCGAACACCGGGGAGCTGTTTTTT

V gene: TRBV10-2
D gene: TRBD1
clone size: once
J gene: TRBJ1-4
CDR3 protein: CASSDPGQGAEKLFF
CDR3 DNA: TGCGCCAGCAGTGATCCGGGACAGGGGGCTGAAAAACTGTTTTTT

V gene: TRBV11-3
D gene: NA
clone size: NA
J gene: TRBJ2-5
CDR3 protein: CASRPQGEGQETQYF
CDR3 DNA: TGTGCCAGCAGACCACAGGGGGAGGGTCAAGAGACCCAGTACTTC

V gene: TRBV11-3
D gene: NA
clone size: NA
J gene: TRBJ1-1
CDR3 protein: CASSFSGENTEAFF
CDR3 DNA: TGTGCCAGCAGCTTTTCAGGTGAGAACACTGAAGCTTTCTTT

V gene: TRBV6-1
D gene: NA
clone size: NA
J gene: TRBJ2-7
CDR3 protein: CASSDGSRSSYEQYF
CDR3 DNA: TGTGCCAGCAGTGACGGCTCGAGGAGCTCCTACGAGCAGTACTTC

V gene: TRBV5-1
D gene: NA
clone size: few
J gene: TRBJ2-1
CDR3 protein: CASSPQPPGGAYNEQFF
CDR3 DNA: TGCGCCAGCAGCCCGCAACCGCCGGGGGGCGCCTACAATGAGCAGTTCTTC

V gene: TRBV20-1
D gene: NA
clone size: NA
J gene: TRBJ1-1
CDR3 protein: CSASPRANTEAFF
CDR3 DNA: TGCAGTGCTAGTCCCAGGGCGAACACTGAAGCTTTCTTT

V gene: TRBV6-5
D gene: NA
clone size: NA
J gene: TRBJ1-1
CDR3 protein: CASKRGANTEAFF
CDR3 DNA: TGTGCCAGCAAGCGCGGAGCTAACACTGAAGCTTTCTTT

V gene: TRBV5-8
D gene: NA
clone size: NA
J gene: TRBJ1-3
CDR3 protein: CASSLARRSGGNTIYF
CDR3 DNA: TGTGCCAGCAGCTTGGCCCGTAGGAGCGGAGGAAACACCATATATTTT

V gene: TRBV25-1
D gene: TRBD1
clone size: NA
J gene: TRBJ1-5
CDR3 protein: CASVLTRGELGNQPQHF
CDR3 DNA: TGTGCCAGCGTCCTCACCAGGGGGGAGTTGGGCAATCAGCCCCAGCATTTT

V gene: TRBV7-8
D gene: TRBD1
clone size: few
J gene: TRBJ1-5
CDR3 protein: CASSLADGGTDYNQPQHF
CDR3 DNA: TGTGCCAGCAGCTTAGCCGACGGCGGGACAGACTACAATCAGCCCCAGCATTTT

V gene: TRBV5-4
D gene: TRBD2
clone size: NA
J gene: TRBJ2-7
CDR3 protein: CASSPGLGVAGRDEQYF
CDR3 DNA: TGTGCCAGCAGCCCGGGACTAGGGGTAGCGGGACGCGACGAGCAGTACTTC

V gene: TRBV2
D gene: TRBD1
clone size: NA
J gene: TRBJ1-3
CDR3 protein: CASSSLTGAGNTIYF
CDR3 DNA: TGTGCCAGCAGTTCCCTAACAGGGGCTGGAAACACCATATATTTT

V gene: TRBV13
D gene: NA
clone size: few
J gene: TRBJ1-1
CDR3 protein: CASSSVGGNTEAFF
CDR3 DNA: TGTGCCAGCAGCTCCGTTGGAGGGAACACTGAAGCTTTCTTT

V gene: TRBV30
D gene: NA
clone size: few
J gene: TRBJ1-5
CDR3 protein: CAWTQGLEQPQHF
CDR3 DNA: TGTGCCTGGACCCAGGGTCTCGAGCAGCCCCAGCATTTT

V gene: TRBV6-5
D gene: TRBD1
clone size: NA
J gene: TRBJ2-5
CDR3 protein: CASIGQVQETQYF
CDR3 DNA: TGTGCCAGCATCGGACAGGTCCAAGAGACCCAGTACTTC

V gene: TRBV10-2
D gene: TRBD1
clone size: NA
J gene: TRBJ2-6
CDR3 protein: CAAHGDRGSSGANVLTF
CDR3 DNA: TGCGCCGCTCACGGGGACAGGGGATCGTCTGGGGCCAACGTCCTGACTTTC

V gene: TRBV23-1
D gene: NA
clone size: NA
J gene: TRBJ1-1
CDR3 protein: CASRGGIGNTEAFF
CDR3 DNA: TGCGCCAGCAGAGGGGGAATCGGGAACACTGAAGCTTTCTTT

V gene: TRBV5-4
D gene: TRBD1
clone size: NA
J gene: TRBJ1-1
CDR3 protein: CASSHRDRGSEAFF
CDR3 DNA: TGTGCCAGCAGCCACCGGGACAGGGGTTCTGAAGCTTTCTTT

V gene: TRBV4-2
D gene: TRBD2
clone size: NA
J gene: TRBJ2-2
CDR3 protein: CASSQDTGGAGELFF
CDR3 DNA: TGTGCCAGCAGCCAAGATACGGGGGGAGCCGGGGAGCTGTTTTTT

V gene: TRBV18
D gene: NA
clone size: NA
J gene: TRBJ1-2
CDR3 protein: CASSIDVGARVDGYTF
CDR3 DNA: TGTGCCAGCTCCATAGACGTGGGGGCGCGTGTCGATGGCTACACCTTC

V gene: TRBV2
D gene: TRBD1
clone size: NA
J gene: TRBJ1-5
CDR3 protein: CASSGTGNSNQPQHF
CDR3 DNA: TGTGCCAGCAGTGGGACAGGGAATAGCAATCAGCCCCAGCATTTT

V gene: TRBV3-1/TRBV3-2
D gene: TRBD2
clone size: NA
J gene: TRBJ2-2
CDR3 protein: CASSQGTSGGSGELFF
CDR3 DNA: TGTGCCAGCAGCCAAGGGACTAGCGGGGGGTCCGGGGAGCTGTTTTTT

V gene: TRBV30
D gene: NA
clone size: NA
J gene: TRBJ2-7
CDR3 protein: CAWNLGGGDPEQYF
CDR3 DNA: TGTGCCTGGAATTTGGGAGGGGGGGACCCCGAGCAGTACTTC

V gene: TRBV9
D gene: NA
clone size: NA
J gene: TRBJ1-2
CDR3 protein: CASSVEAGLSNYGYTF
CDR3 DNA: TGTGCCAGCAGCGTAGAAGCGGGACTTTCTAACTATGGCTACACCTTC

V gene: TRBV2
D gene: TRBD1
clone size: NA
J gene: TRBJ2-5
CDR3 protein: CASGDRRKETQYF
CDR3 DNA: TGTGCCAGCGGGGACAGGAGGAAAGAGACCCAGTACTTC

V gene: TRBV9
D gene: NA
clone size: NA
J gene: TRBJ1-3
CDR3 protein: CASSLKFGNTIYF
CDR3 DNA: TGTGCCAGCAGCTTAAAATTTGGAAACACCATATATTTT

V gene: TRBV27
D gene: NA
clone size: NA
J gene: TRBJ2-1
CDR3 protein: CASRVGGQSEQFF
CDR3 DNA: TGTGCCAGCAGAGTGGGGGGACAGAGTGAGCAGTTCTTC

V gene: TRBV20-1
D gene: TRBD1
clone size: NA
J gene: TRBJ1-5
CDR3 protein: CSASLYRGHYSNQPQHF
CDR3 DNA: TGCAGTGCTAGTCTCTACAGGGGCCACTATAGCAATCAGCCCCAGCATTTT

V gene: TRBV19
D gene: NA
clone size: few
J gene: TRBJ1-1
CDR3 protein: CASSIDPRSKAFF
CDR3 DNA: TGTGCCAGTAGTATAGATCCCAGGTCCAAGGCTTTCTTT

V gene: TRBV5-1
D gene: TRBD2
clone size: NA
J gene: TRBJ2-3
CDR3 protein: CASSSGLIAGAFTDTQYF
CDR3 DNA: TGCGCCAGCAGCTCGGGCCTAATAGCGGGGGCTTTCACAGATACGCAGTATTTT

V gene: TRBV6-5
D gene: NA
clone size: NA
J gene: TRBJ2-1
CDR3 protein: CATQGYSYNEQFF
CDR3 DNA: TGTGCCACCCAGGGCTACTCCTACAATGAGCAGTTCTTC

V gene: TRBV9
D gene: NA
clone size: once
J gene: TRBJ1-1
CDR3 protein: CASSGGANTEAFF
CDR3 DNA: TGTGCCAGCAGCGGAGGAGCGAACACTGAAGCTTTCTTT

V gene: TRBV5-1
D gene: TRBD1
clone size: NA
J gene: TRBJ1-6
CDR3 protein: CASSLGQGINSPLHF
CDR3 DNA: TGCGCCAGCAGCTTGGGACAGGGGATTAATTCACCCCTCCACTTT

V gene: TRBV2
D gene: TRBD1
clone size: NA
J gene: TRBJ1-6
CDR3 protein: CASSVRGTGRNSPLHF
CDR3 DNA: TGTGCCAGCAGTGTTAGGGGGACAGGGAGGAATTCACCCCTCCACTTT

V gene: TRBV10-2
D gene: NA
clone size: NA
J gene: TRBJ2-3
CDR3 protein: CASRQGPTSTDTQYF
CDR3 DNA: TGCGCCAGCAGGCAGGGGCCTACGTCCACAGATACGCAGTATTTT

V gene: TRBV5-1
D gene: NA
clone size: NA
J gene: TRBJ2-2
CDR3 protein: CASSFTGSGGELFF
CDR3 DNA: TGCGCCAGCAGCTTCACAGGGTCGGGCGGGGAGCTGTTTTTT

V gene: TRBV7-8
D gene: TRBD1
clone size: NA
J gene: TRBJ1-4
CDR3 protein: CASSPRTGGPSPPNEKLFF
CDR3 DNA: TGTGCCAGCAGCCCCCGGACAGGGGGACCCTCCCCTCCTAATGAAAAACTGTTTTTT

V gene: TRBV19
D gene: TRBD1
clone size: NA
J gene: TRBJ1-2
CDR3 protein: CASSPTTGASPQICTF
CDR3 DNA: TGTGCCAGTAGTCCTACAACAGGGGCCTCTCCCCAAATATGCACCTTC

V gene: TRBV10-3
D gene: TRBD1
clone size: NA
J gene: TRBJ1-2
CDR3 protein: CAISEGGLYYGYTF
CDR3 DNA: TGTGCCATCAGTGAAGGGGGCCTGTACTATGGCTACACCTTC

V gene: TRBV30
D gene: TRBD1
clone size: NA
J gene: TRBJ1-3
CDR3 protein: CAWGPGQNSGNTIYF
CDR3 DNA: TGTGCCTGGGGACCGGGACAGAACTCTGGAAACACCATATATTTT

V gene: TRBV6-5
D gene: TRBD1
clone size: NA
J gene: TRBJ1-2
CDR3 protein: CASSYPGQAGYGYTF
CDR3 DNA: TGTGCCAGCAGTTACCCGGGACAGGCCGGCTATGGCTACACCTTC

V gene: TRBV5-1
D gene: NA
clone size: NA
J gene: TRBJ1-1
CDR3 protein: CASSLEQATNTEAFF
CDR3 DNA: TGCGCCAGCAGCTTAGAACAGGCGACGAACACTGAAGCTTTCTTT

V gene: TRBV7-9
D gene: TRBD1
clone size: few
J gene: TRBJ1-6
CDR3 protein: CASSSGGGNSPLHF
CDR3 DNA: TGTGCCAGCAGCTCAGGGGGCGGTAATTCACCCCTCCACTTT

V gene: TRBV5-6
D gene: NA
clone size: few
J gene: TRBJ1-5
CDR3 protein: CASSLTYGGTRNQPQHF
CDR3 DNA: TGTGCCAGCAGCTTGACATACGGGGGGACGCGCAATCAGCCCCAGCATTTT

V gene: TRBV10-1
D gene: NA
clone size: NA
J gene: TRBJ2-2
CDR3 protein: CASSESGRVGTGELFF
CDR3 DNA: TGCGCCAGCAGTGAGTCTGGCCGGGTAGGCACCGGGGAGCTGTTTTTT

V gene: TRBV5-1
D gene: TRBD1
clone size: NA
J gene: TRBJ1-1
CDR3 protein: CASSRGQGGFTEAFF
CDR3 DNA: TGCGCCAGCAGCCGTGGACAGGGAGGATTCACTGAAGCTTTCTTT

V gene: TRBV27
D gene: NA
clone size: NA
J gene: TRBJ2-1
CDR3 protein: CASSPPRTGTHYNEQFF
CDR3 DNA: TGTGCCAGCAGCCCTCCTCGCACCGGGACTCACTACAATGAGCAGTTCTTC

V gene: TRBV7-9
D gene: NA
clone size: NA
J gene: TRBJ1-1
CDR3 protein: CASSLGAGENTEAFF
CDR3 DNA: TGTGCCAGCAGCTTAGGGGCAGGGGAGAACACTGAAGCTTTCTTT

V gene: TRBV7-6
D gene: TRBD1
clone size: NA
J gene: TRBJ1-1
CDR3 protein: CASSSATGARTEAFF
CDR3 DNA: TGTGCCAGCAGCTCGGCGACAGGGGCGCGGACTGAAGCTTTCTTT

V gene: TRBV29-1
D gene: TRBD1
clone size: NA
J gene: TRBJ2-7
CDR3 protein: CSVGKRPGQGNEQYF
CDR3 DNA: TGCAGCGTTGGCAAGCGTCCGGGACAGGGAAACGAGCAGTACTTC

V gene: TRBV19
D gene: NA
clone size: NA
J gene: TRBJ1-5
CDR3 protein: CASSMSGVTNQPQHF
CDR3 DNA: TGTGCCAGTAGTATGTCAGGGGTTACCAATCAGCCCCAGCATTTT

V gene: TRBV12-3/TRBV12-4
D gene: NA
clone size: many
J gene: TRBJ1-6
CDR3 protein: CASSLGALPPLHF
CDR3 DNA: TGTGCCAGCAGTTTAGGTGCACTTCCACCCCTCCACTTT

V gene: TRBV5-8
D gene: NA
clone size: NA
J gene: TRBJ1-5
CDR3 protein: CASSPPGGVRGQPQHF
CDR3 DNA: TGTGCCAGCAGCCCGCCGGGCGGGGTGCGCGGTCAGCCCCAGCATTTT

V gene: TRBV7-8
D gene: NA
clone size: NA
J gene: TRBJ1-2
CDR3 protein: CASSSPLENGYTF
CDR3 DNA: TGTGCCAGCAGCTCCCCGCTAGAGAATGGCTACACCTTC